This TCR beta chain is from a study of T cell changes during pregnancy in multiple sclerosis. Profiling relied on immunoSEQ multiplex PCR, and the TCRdb table lists in-frame clones only, not all of them. Of tens of thousands of clones listed, approximately 90% are singletons. A word on this clone: Different DNA sequences within this sample yield the same CDR3.

Germline V gives CDR1 SGHRS, CDR2 YFSETQ. The junction had 6 bases not matched to a gene; V was cut back by 4 bases and J by 4 bases. This CDR3 comprises 14 residues. The receptor was isolated from a female donor in good health, enrolled as a control in a pregnancy study. The specimen was peripheral blood, collected in the first trimester of pregnancy. This chain connects TRBV5-1 to TRBJ2-5, with 8 bases lining up with TRBD2. The CDR3 nucleotides are TGCGCCAGCAGCCTAAGCGGGAGTCCAGAGACCCAGTACTTC. It encodes CASSLSGSPETQYF.